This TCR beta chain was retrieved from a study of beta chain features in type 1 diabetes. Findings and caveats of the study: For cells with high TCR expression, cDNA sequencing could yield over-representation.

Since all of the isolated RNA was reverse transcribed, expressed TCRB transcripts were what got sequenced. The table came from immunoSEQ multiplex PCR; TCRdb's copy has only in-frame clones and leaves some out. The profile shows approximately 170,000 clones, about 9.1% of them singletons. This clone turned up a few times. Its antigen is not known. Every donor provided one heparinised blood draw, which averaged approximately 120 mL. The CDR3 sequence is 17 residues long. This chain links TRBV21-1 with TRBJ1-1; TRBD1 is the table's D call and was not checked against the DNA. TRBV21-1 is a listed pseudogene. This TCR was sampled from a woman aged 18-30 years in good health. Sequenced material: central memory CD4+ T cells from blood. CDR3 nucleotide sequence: TGTGCCAGCAGCCCGAACCGCCGCGACAGGACGAACACTGAAGCTTTCTTT. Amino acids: CASSPNRRDRTNTEAFF.